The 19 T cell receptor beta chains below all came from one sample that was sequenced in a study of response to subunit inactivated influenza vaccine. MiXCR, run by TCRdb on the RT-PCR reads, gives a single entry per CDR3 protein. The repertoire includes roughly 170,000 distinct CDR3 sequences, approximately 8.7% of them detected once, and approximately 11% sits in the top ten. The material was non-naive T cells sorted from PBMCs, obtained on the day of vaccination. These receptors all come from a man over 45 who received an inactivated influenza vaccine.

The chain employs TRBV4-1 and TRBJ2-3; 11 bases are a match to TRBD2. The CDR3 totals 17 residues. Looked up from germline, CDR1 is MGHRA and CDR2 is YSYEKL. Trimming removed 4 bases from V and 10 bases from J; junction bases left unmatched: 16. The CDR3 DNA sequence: TGCGCCAGCAGCCCCATAGCGGGGGGGCGGCCCAGGCTCGCGCAGTATTTT. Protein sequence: CASSPIAGGRPRLAQYF.

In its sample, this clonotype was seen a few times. CDR3 sequence reads: CSARTSGSSETQYF. In DNA form, the CDR3 reads TGCAGTGCCCGGACTAGCGGGAGTTCGGAGACCCAGTACTTC. This sequence joins TRBV20-1 and TRBJ2-5; 13 bases match TRBD2. The germline V gene encodes CDR1 DFQATT and CDR2 SNEGSKA (reference sequence). The length of the CDR3 is 14 residues. Losses at the gene ends were 6 bases for V and 5 bases for J; bases not matched to a gene: 6.

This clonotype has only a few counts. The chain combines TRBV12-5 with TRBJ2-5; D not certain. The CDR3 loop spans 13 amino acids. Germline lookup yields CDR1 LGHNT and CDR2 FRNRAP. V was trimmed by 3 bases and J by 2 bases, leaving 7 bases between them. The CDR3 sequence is CASGLELQETQYF. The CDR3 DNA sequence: TGTGCTAGTGGTTTAGAGCTGCAAGAGACCCAGTACTTC.

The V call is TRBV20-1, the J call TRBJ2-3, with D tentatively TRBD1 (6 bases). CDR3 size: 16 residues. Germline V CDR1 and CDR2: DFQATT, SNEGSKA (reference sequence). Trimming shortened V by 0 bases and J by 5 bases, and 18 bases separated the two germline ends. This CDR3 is CSARDQETGSLDTQYF. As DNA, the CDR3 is TGCAGTGCTAGAGATCAGGAAACAGGGAGTCTAGATACGCAGTATTTT.

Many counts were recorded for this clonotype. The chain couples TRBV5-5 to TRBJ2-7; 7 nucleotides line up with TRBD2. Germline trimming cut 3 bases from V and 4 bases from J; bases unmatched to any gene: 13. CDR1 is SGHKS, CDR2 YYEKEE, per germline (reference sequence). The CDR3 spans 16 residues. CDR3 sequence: CASSWASGGKGYEQYF. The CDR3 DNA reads TGTGCCAGCAGCTGGGCTAGCGGAGGTAAGGGTTACGAGCAGTACTTC.

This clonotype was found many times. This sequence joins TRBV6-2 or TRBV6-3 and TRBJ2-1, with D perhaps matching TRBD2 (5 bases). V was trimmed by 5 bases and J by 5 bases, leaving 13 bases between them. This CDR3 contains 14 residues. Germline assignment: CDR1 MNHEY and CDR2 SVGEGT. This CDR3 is CASSDYSHHNEQFF. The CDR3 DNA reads TGTGCCAGCAGTGACTACTCGCACCACAATGAGCAGTTCTTC.

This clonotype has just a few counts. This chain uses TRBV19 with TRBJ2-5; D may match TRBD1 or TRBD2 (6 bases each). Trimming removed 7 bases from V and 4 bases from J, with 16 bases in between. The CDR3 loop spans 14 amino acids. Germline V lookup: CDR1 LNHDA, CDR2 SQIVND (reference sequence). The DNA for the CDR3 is TGTGCCAGTAACGGAGGGGCAGGGGCAGAGACCCAGTACTTC. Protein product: CASNGGAGAETQYF.

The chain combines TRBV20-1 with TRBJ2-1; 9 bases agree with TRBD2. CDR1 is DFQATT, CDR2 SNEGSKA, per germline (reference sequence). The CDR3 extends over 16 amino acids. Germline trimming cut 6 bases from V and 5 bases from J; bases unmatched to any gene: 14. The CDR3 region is CSAPHSGTSIDNEQFF. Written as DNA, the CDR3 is TGCAGTGCCCCGCACTCCGGGACTAGCATAGACAATGAGCAGTTCTTC.

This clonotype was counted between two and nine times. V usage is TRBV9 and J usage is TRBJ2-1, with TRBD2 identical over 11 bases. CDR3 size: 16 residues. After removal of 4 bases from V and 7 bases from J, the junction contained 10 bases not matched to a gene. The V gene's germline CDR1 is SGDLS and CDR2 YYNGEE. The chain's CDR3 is CASSQSSGGPWNEQFF. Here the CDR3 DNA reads TGTGCCAGCAGCCAATCTAGCGGGGGGCCTTGGAATGAGCAGTTCTTC.

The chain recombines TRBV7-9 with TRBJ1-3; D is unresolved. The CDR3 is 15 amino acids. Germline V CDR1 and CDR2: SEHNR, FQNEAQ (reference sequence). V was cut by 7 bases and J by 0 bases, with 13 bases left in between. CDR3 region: CASTRALYSGNTIYF. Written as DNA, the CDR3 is TGTGCCAGCACAAGGGCCCTTTACTCTGGAAACACCATATATTTT. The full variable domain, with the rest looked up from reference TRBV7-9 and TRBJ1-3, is DTGVSQNPRHKITKRGQNVTFRCDPISEHNRLYWYRQTLGQGPEFLTYFQNEAQLEKSRLLSDRFSAERPKGSFSTLEIQRTEQGDSAMYLCASTRALYSGNTIYFGEGSWLTVV.

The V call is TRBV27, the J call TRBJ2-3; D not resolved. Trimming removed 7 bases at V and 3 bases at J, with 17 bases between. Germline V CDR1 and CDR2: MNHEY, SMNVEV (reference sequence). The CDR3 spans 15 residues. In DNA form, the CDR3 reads TGTGCCAGCACCGCGGAAGGGCTACCAACAGATACGCAGTATTTT. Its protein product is CASTAEGLPTDTQYF.

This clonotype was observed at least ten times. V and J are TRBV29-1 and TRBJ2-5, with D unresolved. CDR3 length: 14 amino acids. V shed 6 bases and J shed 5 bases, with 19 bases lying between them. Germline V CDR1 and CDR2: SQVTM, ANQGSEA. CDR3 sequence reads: CSVLWVDRQETQYF. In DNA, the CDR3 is TGCAGCGTCCTGTGGGTGGATAGGCAGGAGACCCAGTACTTC. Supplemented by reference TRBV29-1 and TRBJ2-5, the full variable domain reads SAVISQKPSRDICQRGTSLTIQCQVDSQVTMMFWYRQQPGQSLTLIATANQGSEATYESGFVIDKFPISRPNLTFSTLTVSNMSPEDSSIYLCSVLWVDRQETQYFGPGTRLLVL.

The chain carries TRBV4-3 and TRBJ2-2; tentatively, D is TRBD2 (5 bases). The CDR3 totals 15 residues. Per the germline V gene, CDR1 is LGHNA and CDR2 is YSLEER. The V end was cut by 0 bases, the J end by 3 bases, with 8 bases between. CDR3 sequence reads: CASSQESGYTGELFF. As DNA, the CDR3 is TGCGCCAGCAGCCAAGAGTCGGGGTACACCGGGGAGCTGTTTTTT.

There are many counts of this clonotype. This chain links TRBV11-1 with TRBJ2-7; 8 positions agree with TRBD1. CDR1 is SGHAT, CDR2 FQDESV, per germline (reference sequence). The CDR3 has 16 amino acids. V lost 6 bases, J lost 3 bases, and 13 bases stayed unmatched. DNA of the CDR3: TGTGCCAGCAGTATCTCGTCGAGGACAGGGAGCTACGAGCAGTACTTC. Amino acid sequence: CASSISSRTGSYEQYF.

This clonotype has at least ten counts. CDR3 sequence (DNA): TGTGCCAGCAGCTTAGCATCGGGGGTCCCCTCTGGAAACACCATATATTTT. It specifies CASSLASGVPSGNTIYF. The V gene is TRBV7-2, the J gene TRBJ1-3; D possibly corresponds to TRBD1 (5 bases). Deletions cut 0 bases from V and 0 bases from J, with 12 bases between. The CDR3 spans 17 residues. CDR1 is SGHTA, CDR2 FQGNSA, per germline.

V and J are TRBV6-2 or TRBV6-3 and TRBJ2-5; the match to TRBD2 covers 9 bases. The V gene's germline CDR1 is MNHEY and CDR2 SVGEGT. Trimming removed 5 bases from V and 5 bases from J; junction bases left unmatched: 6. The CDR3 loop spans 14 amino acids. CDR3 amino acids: CASSERGAKETQYF. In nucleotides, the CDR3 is TGTGCCAGCAGTGAGCGGGGGGCGAAGGAGACCCAGTACTTC.

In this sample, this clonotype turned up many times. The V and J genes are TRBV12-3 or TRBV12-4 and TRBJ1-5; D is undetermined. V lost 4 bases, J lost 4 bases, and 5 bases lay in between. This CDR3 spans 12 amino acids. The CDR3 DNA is TGTGCCAGCAGTTCCGGGAATCAGCCCCAGCATTTT. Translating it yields CASSSGNQPQHF.

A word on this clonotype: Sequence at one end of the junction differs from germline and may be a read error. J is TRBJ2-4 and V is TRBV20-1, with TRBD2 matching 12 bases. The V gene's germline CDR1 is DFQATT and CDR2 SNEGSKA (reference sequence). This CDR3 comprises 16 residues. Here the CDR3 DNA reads TGCTGTGCTAGAGATTACCCTAGCGGGAGGGTAAACATTCAGTACTTC. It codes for CCARDYPSGRVNIQYF.

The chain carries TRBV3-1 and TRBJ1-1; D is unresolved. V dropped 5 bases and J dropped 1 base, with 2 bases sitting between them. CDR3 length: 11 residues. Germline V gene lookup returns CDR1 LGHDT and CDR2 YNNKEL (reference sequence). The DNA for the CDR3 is TGTGCCAGCAGCACGAACACTGAAGCTTTCTTT. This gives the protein CASSTNTEAFF.